This TCR beta chain was identified in a study of blood T cell repertoires in COVID-19. Produced via immunoSEQ multiplex PCR; TCRdb's table is partial and in-frame only. The table shows 200,000 to 250,000 clones, with approximately 86% occurring only once. CDR3 length: 17 amino acids. Between the trimmed V and J ends, which lost 0 bases and 2 bases, there was a span of 17 bases. The V gene's germline CDR1 is SGHRS and CDR2 YFSETQ. The sequenced sample consisted of PBMCs or T cells enriched from blood (not recorded which). The sequence came from a woman in her forties or fifties who had recovered from COVID-19. V gene TRBV5-1 combines with J gene TRBJ1-2; a possible D gene is TRBD1 (5 bases). DNA for the CDR3: TGCGCCAGCAGCTTGGGGAATACAGGCGCCCTGAACTATGGCTACACCTTC. Its protein is CASSLGNTGALNYGYTF.